This TCR beta chain was captured by sequencing in a study of T-cell memory formation after mild COVID-19. MiXCR was run by TCRdb on the 5' RACE reads, yielding one entry per CDR3 protein. The sample includes more than 400,000 distinct CDR3 sequences, roughly 18% seen only once; the top ten take about 12%. There are 15 residues in the CDR3. The germline CDR1 and CDR2 sequences are SGHNT and YENEEA. The ends were cut back, 1 base at V and 3 bases at J, with 7 bases in the middle. Comment on this clonotype: Its antigen is not identified.

Study results and caveats: The pre-infection memory compartment contained some responding clones, suggesting cross-reactive memory joined.

What was sequenced was PBMCs or a T cell subset sorted from them (not recorded which). This clonotype was sampled from an adult woman who had mild COVID-19 (a few samples of this study predate the infection). Cell type and time point are not known. V is TRBV11-3 and J is TRBJ2-6, with D maybe TRBD2 (5 bases). In DNA form, the CDR3 reads TGTGCCAGCAGCTTAGGAGCGGTTGGGGCCAACGTCCTGACTTTC. This sequence encodes CASSLGAVGANVLTF.